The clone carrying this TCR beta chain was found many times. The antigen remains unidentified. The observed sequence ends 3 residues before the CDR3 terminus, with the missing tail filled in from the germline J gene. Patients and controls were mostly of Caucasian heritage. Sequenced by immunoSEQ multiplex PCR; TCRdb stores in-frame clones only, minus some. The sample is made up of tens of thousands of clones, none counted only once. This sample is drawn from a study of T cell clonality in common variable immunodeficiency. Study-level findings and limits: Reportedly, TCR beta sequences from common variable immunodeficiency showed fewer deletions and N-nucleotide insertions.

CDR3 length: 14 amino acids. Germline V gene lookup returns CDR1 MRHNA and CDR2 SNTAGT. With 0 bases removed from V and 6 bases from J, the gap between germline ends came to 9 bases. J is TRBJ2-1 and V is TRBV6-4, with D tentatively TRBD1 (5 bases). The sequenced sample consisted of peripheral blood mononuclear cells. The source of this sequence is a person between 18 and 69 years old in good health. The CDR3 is CASSDSGGANEQFF. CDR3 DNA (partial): TGTGCCAGCAGTGACTCGGGTGGGGCCAATGAG.